This TCR beta chain was profiled in a study of blood T cells in healthy people across ages. Regarding the study as a whole: Using unsorted PBMCs precluded a conclusive naive versus antigen-experienced comparison. Diversity estimates from one million T cells were considered underestimates.

The CDR3 has 15 amino acids. Per germline, CDR1 PRHDT and CDR2 FYEKMQ (reference sequence). V lost 0 bases to trimming and J lost 2 bases, with 10 bases between them. A second PCR of 7 to 11 cycles used a sample-barcoded 5' primer and a J-beta primer mix. A template-switch adaptor containing 12 random nucleotides labeled each cDNA molecule. TCRdb analysed the 5' RACE reads with MiXCR anew, one entry per CDR3 protein. The table shows over 1.5 million distinct CDR3 sequences, with about 50% occurring only once. This clonotype was seen only a few times. The antigen is unknown. The chain recombines TRBV13 with TRBJ2-5; possibly TRBD2 for D (5 bases). The specimen sequenced was blood. This receptor was identified in a woman aged 40 to 49 in good health. The CDR3 DNA reads as TGTGCCAGCAGCTTAGGCCAACTAGAACAAGAGACCCAGTACTTC. Translated, it gives CASSLGQLEQETQYF.